Shown below are 10 T cell receptor beta chains from a single sample sequenced in a study of T cell responses to AZD1222 COVID-19 vaccine. This table comes from immunoSEQ multiplex PCR, and its TCRdb copy is limited to in-frame clones, with some not included. There are 150,000 to 170,000 clones in the sample; 88% occur only once, and less than 3.5% lies in the top ten. Sequences were derived from peripheral blood, sampled on day 0 of AZD1222 vaccination. Receptor source: an adult in good health.

The count of this clone is one. This rearrangement joins TRBV5-4 to TRBJ1-1; D is ambiguous. Between the trimmed V and J ends, which lost 4 bases and 4 bases, there was a span of 11 bases. CDR1 and CDR2 (germline): SGHNT, YYREEE (reference sequence). This CDR3 region has 13 residues. CDR3 protein: CASSGSGVTEAFF. The CDR3 DNA reads TGTGCCAGCAGCGGGAGCGGGGTCACTGAAGCTTTCTTT.

A single count supports this clone. Other DNA sequences from this sample encode an identical CDR3 as well. The chain carries TRBV5-1 and TRBJ1-5; the D gene is possibly TRBD1 (5 bases). CDR3 length: 15 amino acids. V lost 1 base to trimming and J lost 1 base, with 9 bases between them. The V gene's germline CDR1 is SGHRS and CDR2 YFSETQ. The CDR3 nucleotides are TGCGCCAGCAGCTTGTCCGGGGCGAGCAATCAGCCCCAGCATTTT. Amino acids: CASSLSGASNQPQHF.

This chain uses TRBV11-2 with TRBJ1-2; 7 bases map to TRBD1. The germline V gene has CDR1 SGHAT and CDR2 FQNNGV. The V gene end was trimmed by 0 bases and the J gene end by 5 bases; junction bases not matched to a gene: 12. The CDR3 runs 17 residues. CDR3 nucleotide sequence: TGTGCCAGCAGCTTAGACATGAGGCCCGACAGGGAGTATGGCTACACCTTC. Its protein is CASSLDMRPDREYGYTF. Supplemented by reference TRBV11-2 and TRBJ1-2, the full variable domain reads EAGVAQSPRYKIIEKRQSVAFWCNPISGHATLYWYQQILGQGPKLLIQFQNNGVVDDSQLPKDRFSAERLKGVDSTLKIQPAKLEDSAVYLCASSLDMRPDREYGYTFGSGTRLTVV.

The V call is TRBV7-9, the J call TRBJ1-3; TRBD1 matches at 9 bases. The V segment lost 5 bases and the J segment 0 bases; nucleotides outside the gene matches: 14. Germline CDR1 and CDR2: SEHNR and FQNEAQ (reference sequence). The length of the CDR3 is 19 residues. The CDR3: CASSPAGQGYFSSGNTIYF. CDR3 DNA sequence: TGTGCCAGCAGCCCCGCGGGACAGGGCTATTTTTCCTCTGGAAACACCATATATTTT.

The chain is built from TRBV7-2 and TRBJ2-7; possible D gene TRBD2, 6 bases. The V and J ends lost 3 bases and 4 bases respectively, with 13 bases between them. The CDR3 runs to 14 residues. Germline CDR1 and CDR2: SGHTA and FQGNSA. This chain's CDR3 is CASSFPGGKYEQYF. The CDR3 bases are TGTGCCAGCAGCTTCCCCGGGGGTAAATACGAGCAGTACTTC.

This clone was detected only once. The rearrangement uses TRBV6-1 and TRBJ1-5; no clear D. Germline V gene lookup returns CDR1 MNHNS and CDR2 SASEGT. This CDR3 is 15 amino acids long. The V and J ends lost 2 bases and 5 bases respectively, with 13 bases between them. The CDR3 loop is CASSEIAEGYQPQHF. The CDR3 DNA reads as TGTGCCAGCAGTGAAATAGCCGAGGGTTATCAGCCCCAGCATTTT.

The gene calls are TRBV6-2 or TRBV6-3 and TRBJ1-2, with D hard to call. The CDR3 spans 12 residues. V shed 0 bases and J shed 8 bases, with 7 bases lying between them. Germline V gives CDR1 MNHEY, CDR2 SVGEGT. The chain's CDR3 is CASSYSGPGYTF. Written as DNA, the CDR3 is TGTGCCAGCAGTTACTCCGGCCCGGGCTACACCTTC.

The chain joins TRBV3-1 (or the pseudogene TRBV3-2) to TRBJ1-2; 9 bases align to TRBD1. Per the germline V gene, CDR1 is LGHDT and CDR2 is YNNKEL (reference sequence). Trimming at V came to 0 bases and at J to 8 bases, leaving 4 bases not matched to a gene. This CDR3 comprises 14 residues. CDR3 amino acids: CASSQDQQGAGYTF. In DNA form, the CDR3 reads TGTGCCAGCAGCCAAGATCAACAGGGGGCGGGCTACACCTTC.

This clone was observed a single time. The genes are TRBV12-5 and TRBJ1-5; D not resolved. The CDR3 contains 12 residues. V was clipped by 1 base and J by 10 bases, with 8 bases between them. Germline V lookup: CDR1 LGHNT, CDR2 FRNRAP. CDR3 residues: CASGLDGRPQHF. CDR3 nucleotides: TGTGCTAGTGGTTTGGACGGACGTCCCCAGCATTTT.

This clone has a single count. The chain links TRBV2 to TRBJ1-1; 7 bases are shared with TRBD1. The CDR3 covers 11 residues. V gave up 5 bases and J gave up 11 bases; unmatched junction bases: 5. CDR1 and CDR2 (germline): SNHLY, FYNNEI. In nucleotides, the CDR3 is TGTGCCAGCAGTCAGGGGGGCGAGGCTTTCTTT. It translates to CASSQGGEAFF.